This entry is about one T cell receptor (beta chain). This sample was included in a study of patients and donors after allogeneic stem cell transplantation. The CDR3 totals 14 residues. V dropped 7 bases and J dropped 4 bases, with 11 bases sitting between them. TCRdb ran MiXCR on the RT-PCR reads and lists one entry per CDR3 protein. Of 15,000 to 20,000 distinct CDR3 sequences listed, under 30% are singletons. The genes are TRBV12-3 or TRBV12-4 and TRBJ1-6; D uncertain. The sequencing sample was made of blood, either unsorted or a sorted T cell fraction (not recorded which). This receptor was taken from a human donor who was either an allogeneic HSCT recipient or a stem cell or donor lymphocyte infusion donor (not recorded which). It is not recorded whose cells these are; they may come from a transplant donor. The DNA of the CDR3 is TGTGCCAGCACCCCTGACGGATATAATTCACCCCTCCACTTT. Protein: CASTPDGYNSPLHF.